This TCR beta chain was captured by sequencing in a study of T cell changes during pregnancy in multiple sclerosis. CDR3 length equals 11 residues. V lost 5 bases and J 4 bases, leaving 5 bases between the germline ends. Germline V gene data show CDR1 as LGHNT and CDR2 as FRNRAP. Sequencing was performed with immunoSEQ multiplex PCR; in TCRdb, only in-frame clones are kept and a portion is missing. This sample has approximately 20,000 clones, with 80% to 90% found just once. The rearrangement links TRBV12-5 to TRBJ1-1; D unclear. This clonotype originated in a female donor in good health, enrolled as a control in a pregnancy study. Specimen: CD8+ T cells from peripheral blood mononuclear cells, collected in the second trimester of pregnancy. Written as DNA, the CDR3 is TGTGCTAGTGGTAAGAGCACTGAAGCTTTCTTT. Translated: CASGKSTEAFF.